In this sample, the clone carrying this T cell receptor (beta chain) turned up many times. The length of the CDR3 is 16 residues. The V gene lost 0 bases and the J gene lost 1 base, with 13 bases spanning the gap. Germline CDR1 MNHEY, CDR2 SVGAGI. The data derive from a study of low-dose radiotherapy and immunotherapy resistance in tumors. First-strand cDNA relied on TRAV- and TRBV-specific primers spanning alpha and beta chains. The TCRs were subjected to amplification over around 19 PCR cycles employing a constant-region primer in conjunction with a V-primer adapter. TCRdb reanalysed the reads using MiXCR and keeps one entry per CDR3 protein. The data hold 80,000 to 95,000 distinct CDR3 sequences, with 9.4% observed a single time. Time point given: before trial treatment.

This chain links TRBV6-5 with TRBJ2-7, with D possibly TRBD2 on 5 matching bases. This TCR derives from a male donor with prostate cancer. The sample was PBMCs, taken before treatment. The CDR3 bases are TGTGCCAGCAGTTACTCTACGGGGTACGGATCCTACGAGCAGTACTTC. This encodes CASSYSTGYGSYEQYF.